These 24 T cell receptor beta chains were all obtained from the same sample, sequenced in a study of T cell responses to AZD1222 COVID-19 vaccine. Assay used: immunoSEQ multiplex PCR; TCRdb lists only in-frame clones, some missing. Of more than 150,000 clones detected, 85% to 95% appear once; the ten largest clones hold around 1.6%. The material was peripheral blood, obtained 28 days after the second AZD1222 dose. All receptors come from an adult who received the AZD1222 COVID-19 vaccine.

In this sample, this clone turned up many times. In nucleotides, the CDR3 is TGCGCCAGCAGCTTGGGCGCGACGGGAGAGACCCAGTACTTC. Its protein is CASSLGATGETQYF. The V gene is TRBV5-1, the J gene TRBJ2-5; D is unresolved. Trimming left V 0 bases short and J 4 bases short, with 10 bases between. This CDR3 region has 14 residues. Per germline, CDR1 SGHRS and CDR2 YFSETQ.

This clone was seen once. This sequence joins TRBV28 and TRBJ1-1, with TRBD1 as a possible D gene (5 bases). CDR1 and CDR2 from the germline V gene are MDHEN and SYDVKM. The V end lost 5 bases, the J end lost 1 base, and 14 bases lay between the germline ends. CDR3 length: 15 amino acids. As DNA, the CDR3 is TGTGCCAGCAGTAAATCCGGACACCAGAACACTGAAGCTTTCTTT. Translated: CASSKSGHQNTEAFF.

The rearrangement joins TRBV25-1 to TRBJ2-7, with 8 bases fitting TRBD1. CDR3 length equals 13 residues. The germline V gene has CDR1 MGHDK and CDR2 SYGVNS. V lost 4 bases, J lost 7 bases, and 6 bases stayed unmatched. The CDR3 region has the DNA TGTGCCAGCAGTGTAACAGGGGGTCATGAGCAGTACTTC. It specifies CASSVTGGHEQYF.

V gene TRBV24-1 combines with J gene TRBJ1-1, with no clear D. The ends were cut back, 8 bases at V and 0 bases at J, with 6 bases in the middle. Germline V CDR1 and CDR2: KGHDR, SFDVKD. The CDR3 totals 12 residues. The CDR3 DNA follows: TGTGCCACCAATAACATGAACACTGAAGCTTTCTTT. This translates into CATNNMNTEAFF.

V is TRBV19 and J is TRBJ2-1; 12 bases map to TRBD2. Germline V gives CDR1 LNHDA, CDR2 SQIVND (reference sequence). The CDR3 extends over 14 amino acids. V trimming: 5 bases; J trimming: 5 bases; junction bases outside the gene matches: 1. The CDR3 nucleotides are TGTGCCAGTAGTCTAGCGGGAGGGGACAATGAGCAGTTCTTC. This sequence encodes CASSLAGGDNEQFF.

This chain connects TRBV20-1 to TRBJ2-2; 8 bases align to TRBD2. Germline CDR1 reads DFQATT; CDR2 reads SNEGSKA (reference sequence). The CDR3 covers 15 residues. J lost 6 bases, V lost 3 bases, and 9 bases had no gene match. CDR3 protein: CSASSGVGFAGELFF. CDR3 DNA sequence: TGCAGTGCTAGTAGCGGGGTGGGTTTCGCCGGGGAGCTGTTTTTT.

This chain joins TRBV6-1 and TRBJ2-2; the D gene could be TRBD1 or TRBD2 (6 bases each). V shed 4 bases and J shed 0 bases, with 12 bases lying between them. Germline V gene data show CDR1 as MNHNS and CDR2 as SASEGT. The CDR3 covers 16 residues. Here the CDR3 DNA reads TGTGCCAGCAGTGGAGGGGGGCCCCCGAACACCGGGGAGCTGTTTTTT. It specifies CASSGGGPPNTGELFF.

This rearrangement joins TRBV9 to TRBJ2-3, with D uncertain. There are 12 residues in the CDR3. Trimming stripped 3 bases from V and 2 bases from J, with 4 bases between. Germline V lookup: CDR1 SGDLS, CDR2 YYNGEE. The CDR3 sequence is CASSENTDTQYF. Written as DNA, the CDR3 is TGTGCCAGCAGCGAAAACACAGATACGCAGTATTTT.

V gene TRBV10-1 combines with J gene TRBJ1-6; maybe TRBD1 (6 bases). This CDR3 has 13 residues. Trimming took 8 bases from V and 6 from J, leaving 11 bases between them. The V gene's germline CDR1 is WNHNN and CDR2 SYGVQD (reference sequence). CDR3 sequence (DNA): TGCGCCAGCCAGACGGACAGTAATTCACCCCTCCACTTT. Translation gives CASQTDSNSPLHF.

The chain employs TRBV11-3 and TRBJ1-2, with no clear D. This CDR3 is 15 amino acids long. Germline V gene data show CDR1 as SGHNT and CDR2 as YENEEA. The V end was cut by 1 base, the J end by 4 bases, with 13 bases between. CDR3 in amino acids: CASSLGDNLVYGYTF. For the CDR3, the DNA is TGTGCCAGCAGCTTAGGGGATAACCTCGTCTATGGCTACACCTTC.

The gene calls are TRBV2 and TRBJ1-2, with 10 bases that match TRBD1. The germline V gene has CDR1 SNHLY and CDR2 FYNNEI. Losses at the gene ends were 6 bases for V and 7 bases for J; bases not matched to a gene: 8. This CDR3 is built from 14 residues. This CDR3 reads CASSSGTGVGGYTF. For the CDR3, the DNA is TGTGCCAGCAGCTCCGGGACAGGGGTTGGTGGCTACACCTTC.

The chain links TRBV6-5 to TRBJ1-1; D gene ambiguous. Germline CDR1 is MNHEY and CDR2 is SVGAGI. V lost 7 bases, J lost 3 bases, and 6 bases lay in between. The CDR3 is 11 amino acids. The chain's CDR3 is CASIGHTEAFF. The CDR3 DNA sequence: TGTGCCAGCATAGGCCACACTGAAGCTTTCTTT.

The count of this clone is one. V and J are TRBV5-1 and TRBJ2-3; 8 bases fit TRBD2. CDR1 and CDR2 from the germline V gene are SGHRS and YFSETQ. The CDR3 is made up of 14 amino acids. Trimming cost V 4 bases and J 4 bases; bases outside gene matches: 5. CDR3 sequence: CASSVPAGADTQYF. The CDR3 nucleotides read TGCGCCAGCAGCGTCCCAGCGGGGGCAGATACGCAGTATTTT.

This chain links TRBV7-9 with TRBJ1-1; D uncertain. The CDR3 is 13 amino acids. CDR1 and CDR2 (germline): SEHNR, FQNEAQ (reference sequence). V dropped 3 bases and J dropped 10 bases, with 15 bases sitting between them. CDR3 residues: CASSFPGLGSAFF. Written as DNA, the CDR3 is TGTGCCAGCAGCTTTCCAGGCTTAGGTTCAGCTTTCTTT.

The rearrangement links TRBV5-4 to TRBJ2-3; D is possibly TRBD2 (5 bases). The CDR3 totals 13 residues. The V end was cut by 6 bases, the J end by 3 bases, with 11 bases between. The V gene's germline CDR1 is SGHNT and CDR2 YYREEE (reference sequence). The CDR3 protein is CASKRALTDTQYF. DNA of the CDR3: TGTGCCAGCAAGAGGGCTTTGACAGATACGCAGTATTTT.

This chain joins TRBV7-3 and TRBJ2-1, with D perhaps TRBD2 (5 bases). CDR1 and CDR2 from the germline V gene are SGHTA and FQGTGA. V shed 1 base and J shed 9 bases, with 16 bases lying between them. The CDR3 extends over 15 amino acids. The CDR3 loop is CASSLNLAPRSEQFF. CDR3 DNA: TGTGCCAGCAGCTTAAATCTAGCCCCACGGAGTGAGCAGTTCTTC.

This chain joins TRBV25-1 and TRBJ1-1; 7 bases agree with TRBD1. The CDR3 spans 15 residues. With V trimmed by 3 bases and J by 1 base, 5 bases remained unmatched. Germline CDR1 MGHDK, CDR2 SYGVNS. The CDR3 is CASSEAHRGNTEAFF. In DNA, the CDR3 is TGTGCCAGCAGTGAGGCCCACAGGGGGAACACTGAAGCTTTCTTT. Variable domain in full (rest from reference TRBV25-1 and TRBJ1-1): EADIYQTPRYLVIGTGKKITLECSQTMGHDKMYWYQQDPGMELHLIHYSYGVNSTEKGDLSSESTVSRIRTEHFPLTLESARPSHTSQYLCASSEAHRGNTEAFFGQGTRLTVV.

The chain uses TRBV6-5 and TRBJ1-1, with TRBD1 matching over 7 bases. Trimming removed 7 bases from V and 5 bases from J; junction bases left unmatched: 10. CDR1 and CDR2 (germline): MNHEY, SVGAGI. The CDR3 runs to 14 residues. The CDR3: CASKSYRGGTEAFF. CDR3 bases: TGTGCCAGCAAGAGCTACAGGGGTGGAACTGAAGCTTTCTTT.

As concerns this clone: A much larger clone differs by one base, so this may be a read error. Additional DNA sequences in this sample encode the identical CDR3. The chain recombines TRBV3-1 (or the pseudogene TRBV3-2) with TRBJ2-6; D call uncertain. This CDR3 is 15 amino acids long. CDR1 is LGHDT and CDR2 is YNNKEL in the germline V gene (reference sequence). V dropped 0 bases and J dropped 0 bases, with 3 bases sitting between them. The CDR3 is CASSQDSSGANVLTF. The CDR3 DNA follows: TGTGCCAGCAGCCAAGATAGCTCTGGGGCCAACGTCCTGACTTTC.

The V and J genes are TRBV19 and TRBJ1-1; 8 bases are a match to TRBD1. In germline, CDR1 is LNHDA, CDR2 SQIVND (reference sequence). The trim removed 5 bases at V and 5 bases at J, leaving 4 bases unmatched. There are 13 residues in the CDR3. CDR3 amino acids: CASSSQGGTEAFF. The DNA of the CDR3 is TGTGCCAGTAGTTCACAGGGGGGTACTGAAGCTTTCTTT.

The V and J genes are TRBV4-1 and TRBJ1-1; D possibly corresponds to TRBD1 (5 bases). V lost 1 base, J lost 1 base, and 10 bases lay in between. CDR1 is MGHRA, CDR2 YSYEKL, per germline. CDR3 length: 15 residues. Here the CDR3 reads CASSQGGAANTEAFF. The CDR3 DNA is TGCGCCAGCAGCCAAGGAGGGGCAGCGAACACTGAAGCTTTCTTT.

J is TRBJ2-7 and V is TRBV5-1; 10 nucleotides agree with TRBD1. The germline gives CDR1 SGHRS, CDR2 YFSETQ. The trim removed 0 bases at V and 5 bases at J, leaving 5 bases unmatched. The CDR3 contains 15 residues. The CDR3 region is CASSLAGQGVHEQYF. The DNA for the CDR3 is TGCGCCAGCAGCTTGGCAGGACAGGGGGTCCACGAGCAGTACTTC.

J is TRBJ1-3 and V is TRBV7-9; no firm D call. V lost 3 bases, J lost 0 bases, and 12 bases lay in between. The CDR3 spans 16 residues. CDR1 is SEHNR, CDR2 FQNEAQ, per germline (reference sequence). The CDR3 nucleotides are TGTGCCAGCAGCTTCCCGGCTGGAAACTCTGGAAACACCATATATTTT. It yields the protein CASSFPAGNSGNTIYF. The variable domain in full, completed from reference TRBV7-9 and TRBJ1-3, reads DTGVSQNPRHKITKRGQNVTFRCDPISEHNRLYWYRQTLGQGPEFLTYFQNEAQLEKSRLLSDRFSAERPKGSFSTLEIQRTEQGDSAMYLCASSFPAGNSGNTIYFGEGSWLTVV.

This chain uses TRBV6-6 with TRBJ1-2; TRBD1 aligns across 7 bases. The trim removed 6 bases at V and 0 bases at J, leaving 4 bases unmatched. Germline V gene data show CDR1 as MNHNY and CDR2 as SVGAGI (reference sequence). The CDR3 runs to 14 residues. CDR3 bases: TGTGCCAGCAGCCTTGGGACAGCTAACTATGGCTACACCTTC. Protein product: CASSLGTANYGYTF.